The entry below describes one T cell receptor beta chain. Its antigen is undetermined. The sample is drawn from a study of cytomegalovirus exposure and HLA in healthy donors. Regarding the study as a whole: Rates of TCR association differed by HLA locus in a later analysis, with DRB1 highest and HLA-C lowest.

J gave up 6 bases and V 7 bases, and 3 bases lay outside the gene matches. Per the germline V gene, CDR1 is SEHNR and CDR2 is FQNEAQ (reference sequence). The CDR3 sequence is 12 residues long. The study ran its PCR with 60 Vbeta and 13 Jbeta primers. How the authors handled the data: A later analysis counted roughly 74 million unique TCR beta chains, some 10 million shared. Here immunoSEQ multiplex PCR was the method, and the copy in TCRdb shows in-frame clones only, minus some. V and J calls and clone size are copied from that table; D and trimming were computed from the DNA. The repertoire includes some 120,000 clones, roughly 73% of them detected once, and more than 0.7% sits in the top ten.

The chain employs TRBV7-9 and TRBJ2-7; TRBD2 matches 10 bases. The TCR comes from a woman aged 25-40 years in good health and CMV-seronegative. Material: PBMCs. The CDR3 is CASKVAGGEQYF. CDR3 sequence (DNA): TGTGCCAGCAAGGTAGCGGGGGGCGAGCAGTACTTC.